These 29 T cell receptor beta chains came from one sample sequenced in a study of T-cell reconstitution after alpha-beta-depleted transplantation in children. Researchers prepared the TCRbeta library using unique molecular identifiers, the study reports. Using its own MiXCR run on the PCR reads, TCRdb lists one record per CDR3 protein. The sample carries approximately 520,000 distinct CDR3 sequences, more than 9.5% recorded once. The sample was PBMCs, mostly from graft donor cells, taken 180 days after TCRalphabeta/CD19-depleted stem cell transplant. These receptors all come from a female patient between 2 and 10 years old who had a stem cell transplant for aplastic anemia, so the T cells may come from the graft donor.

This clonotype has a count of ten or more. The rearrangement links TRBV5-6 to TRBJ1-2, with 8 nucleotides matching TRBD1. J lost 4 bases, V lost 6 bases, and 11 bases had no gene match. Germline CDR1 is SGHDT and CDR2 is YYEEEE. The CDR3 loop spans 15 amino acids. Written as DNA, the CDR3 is TGTGCCAGCATCGAACAGGGGGTCGAAACCTATGGCTACACCTTC. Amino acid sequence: CASIEQGVETYGYTF.

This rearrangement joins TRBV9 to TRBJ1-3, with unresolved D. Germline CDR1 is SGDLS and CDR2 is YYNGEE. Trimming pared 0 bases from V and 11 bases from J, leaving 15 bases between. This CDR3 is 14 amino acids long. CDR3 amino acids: CASSVEPITSAIYF. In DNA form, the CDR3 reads TGTGCCAGCAGCGTAGAGCCGATAACCTCGGCCATATATTTT.

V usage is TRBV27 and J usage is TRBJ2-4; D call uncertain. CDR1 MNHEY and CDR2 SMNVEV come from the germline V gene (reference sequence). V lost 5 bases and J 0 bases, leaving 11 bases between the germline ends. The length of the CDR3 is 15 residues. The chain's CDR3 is CASSQDLLAKNIQYF. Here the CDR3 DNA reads TGTGCCAGCAGTCAGGACCTGCTAGCCAAAAACATTCAGTACTTC.

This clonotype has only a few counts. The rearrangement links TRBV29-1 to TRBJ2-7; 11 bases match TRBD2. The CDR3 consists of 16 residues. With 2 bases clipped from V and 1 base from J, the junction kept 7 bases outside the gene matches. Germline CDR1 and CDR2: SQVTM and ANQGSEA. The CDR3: CSVEYSGTSGSYEQYF. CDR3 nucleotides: TGCAGCGTTGAATATTCCGGGACTAGCGGTTCCTACGAGCAGTACTTC.

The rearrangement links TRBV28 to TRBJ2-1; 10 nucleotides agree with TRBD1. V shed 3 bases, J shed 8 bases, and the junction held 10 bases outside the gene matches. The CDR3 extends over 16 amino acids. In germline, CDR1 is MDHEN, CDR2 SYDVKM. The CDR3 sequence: CASSFWRQGARDEQFF. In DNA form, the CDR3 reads TGTGCCAGCAGTTTCTGGCGACAGGGGGCTCGGGATGAGCAGTTCTTC. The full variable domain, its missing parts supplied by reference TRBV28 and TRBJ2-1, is DVKVTQSSRYLVKRTGEKVFLECVQDMDHENMFWYRQDPGLGLRLIYFSYDVKMKEKGDIPEGYSVSREKKERFSLILESASTNQTSMYLCASSFWRQGARDEQFFGPGTRLTVL.

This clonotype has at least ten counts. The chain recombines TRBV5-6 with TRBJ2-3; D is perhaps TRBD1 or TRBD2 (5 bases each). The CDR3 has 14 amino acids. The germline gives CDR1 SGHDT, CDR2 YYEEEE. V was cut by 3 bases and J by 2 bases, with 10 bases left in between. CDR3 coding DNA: TGTGCCAGCAGCTCCGGGGCCGCCACAGATACGCAGTATTTT. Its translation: CASSSGAATDTQYF. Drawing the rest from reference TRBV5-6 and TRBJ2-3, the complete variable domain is DAGVTQSPTHLIKTRGQQVTLRCSPKSGHDTVSWYQQALGQGPQFIFQYYEEEERQRGNFPDRFSGHQFPNYSSELNVNALLLGDSALYLCASSSGAATDTQYFGPGTRLTVL.

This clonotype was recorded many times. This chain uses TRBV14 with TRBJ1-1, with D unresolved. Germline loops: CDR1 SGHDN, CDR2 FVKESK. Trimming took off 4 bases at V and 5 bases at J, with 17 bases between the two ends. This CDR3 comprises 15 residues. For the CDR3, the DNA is TGTGCCAGCAGCCTAAGACGGGGTAGTCTGACTGAAGCTTTCTTT. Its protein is CASSLRRGSLTEAFF.

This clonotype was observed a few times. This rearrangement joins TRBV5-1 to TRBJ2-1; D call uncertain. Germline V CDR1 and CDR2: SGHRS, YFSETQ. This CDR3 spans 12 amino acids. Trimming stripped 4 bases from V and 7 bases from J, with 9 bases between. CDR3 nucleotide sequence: TGCGCCAGCAGCGCCGACTTTAATGAGCAGTTCTTC. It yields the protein CASSADFNEQFF.

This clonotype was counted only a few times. CDR3 sequence: CASSSDRVGQPQHF. The CDR3 region has the DNA TGTGCCAGCAGTTCGGACAGGGTGGGCCAGCCCCAGCATTTT. The rearrangement joins TRBV28 to TRBJ1-5; 8 bases fit TRBD1. Trimming took 4 bases from V and 7 from J; bases not matched to a gene: 6. Germline V gene data show CDR1 as MDHEN and CDR2 as SYDVKM. This CDR3 has 14 residues.

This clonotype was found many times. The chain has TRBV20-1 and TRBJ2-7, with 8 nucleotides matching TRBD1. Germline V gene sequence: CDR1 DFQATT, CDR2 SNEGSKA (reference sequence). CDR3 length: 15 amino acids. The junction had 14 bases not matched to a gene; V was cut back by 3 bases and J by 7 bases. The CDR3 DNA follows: TGCAGTGCTAGCTCGTGGACAGGGCGAAAACGGGAGCAGTACTTC. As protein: CSASSWTGRKREQYF.

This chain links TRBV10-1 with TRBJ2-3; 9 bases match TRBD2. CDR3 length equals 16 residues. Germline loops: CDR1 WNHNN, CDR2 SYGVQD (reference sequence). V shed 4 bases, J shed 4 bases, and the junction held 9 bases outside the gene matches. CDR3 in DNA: TGCGCCAGCAGTGGAGATCTAGCGGGGCTAGCAGATACGCAGTATTTT. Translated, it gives CASSGDLAGLADTQYF.

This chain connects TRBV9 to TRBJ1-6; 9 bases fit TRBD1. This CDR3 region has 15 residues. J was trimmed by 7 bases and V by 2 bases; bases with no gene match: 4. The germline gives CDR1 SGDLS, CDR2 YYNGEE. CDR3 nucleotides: TGTGCCAGCAGCGTCACAGGGGGCAGGAATTCACCCCTCCACTTT. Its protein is CASSVTGGRNSPLHF.

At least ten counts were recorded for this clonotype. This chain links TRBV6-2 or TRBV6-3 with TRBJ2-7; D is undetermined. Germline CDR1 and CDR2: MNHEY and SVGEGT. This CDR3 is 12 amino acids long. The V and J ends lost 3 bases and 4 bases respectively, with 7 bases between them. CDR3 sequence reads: CASSYLRYEQYV. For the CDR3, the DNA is TGTGCCAGCAGTTATCTCCGATACGAGCAGTACGTC.

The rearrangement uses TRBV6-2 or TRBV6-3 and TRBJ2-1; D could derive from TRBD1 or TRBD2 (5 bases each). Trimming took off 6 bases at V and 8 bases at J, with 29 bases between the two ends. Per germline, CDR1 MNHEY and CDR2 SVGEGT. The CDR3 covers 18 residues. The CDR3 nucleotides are TGTGCCAGCAGCCGAACCACACCTGGGACCCAACGGGCGTATGAGCAGTTCTTC. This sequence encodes CASSRTTPGTQRAYEQFF.

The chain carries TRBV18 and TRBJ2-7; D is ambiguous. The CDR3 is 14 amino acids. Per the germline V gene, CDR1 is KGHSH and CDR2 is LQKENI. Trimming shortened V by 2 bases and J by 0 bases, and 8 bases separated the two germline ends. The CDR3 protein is CASSPVTNSYEQYV. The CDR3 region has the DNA TGTGCCAGCTCACCAGTCACCAACTCCTACGAGCAGTACGTC.

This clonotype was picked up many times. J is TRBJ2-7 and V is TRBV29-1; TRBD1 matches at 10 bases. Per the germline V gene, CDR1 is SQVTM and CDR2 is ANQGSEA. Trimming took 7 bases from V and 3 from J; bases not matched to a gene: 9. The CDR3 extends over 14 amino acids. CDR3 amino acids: CSALTGGGSYEQYF. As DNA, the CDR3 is TGCAGCGCGCTGACAGGGGGCGGTAGCTACGAGCAGTACTTC.

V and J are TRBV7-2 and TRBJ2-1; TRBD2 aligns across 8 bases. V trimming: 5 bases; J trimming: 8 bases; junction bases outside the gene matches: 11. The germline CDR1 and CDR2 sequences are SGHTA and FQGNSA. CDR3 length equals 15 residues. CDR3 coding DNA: TGTGCCAGCAGCCCCGGGACTAAGCGGGGGCATGAGCAGTTCTTC. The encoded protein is CASSPGTKRGHEQFF.

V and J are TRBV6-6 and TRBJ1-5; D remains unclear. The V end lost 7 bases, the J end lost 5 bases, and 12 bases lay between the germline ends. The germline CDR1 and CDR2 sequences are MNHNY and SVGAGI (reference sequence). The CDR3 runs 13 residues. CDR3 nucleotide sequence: TGTGCCAGCACCTCCGGGAATTATCAGCCCCAGCATTTT. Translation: CASTSGNYQPQHF.

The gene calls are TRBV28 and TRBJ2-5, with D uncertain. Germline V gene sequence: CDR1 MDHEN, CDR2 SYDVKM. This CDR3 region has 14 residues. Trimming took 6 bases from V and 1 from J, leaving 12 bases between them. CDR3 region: CASSPQGIQETQYF. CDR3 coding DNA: TGTGCCAGCAGCCCCCAAGGAATCCAAGAGACCCAGTACTTC. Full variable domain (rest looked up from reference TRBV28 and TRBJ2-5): DVKVTQSSRYLVKRTGEKVFLECVQDMDHENMFWYRQDPGLGLRLIYFSYDVKMKEKGDIPEGYSVSREKKERFSLILESASTNQTSMYLCASSPQGIQETQYFGPGTRLLVL.

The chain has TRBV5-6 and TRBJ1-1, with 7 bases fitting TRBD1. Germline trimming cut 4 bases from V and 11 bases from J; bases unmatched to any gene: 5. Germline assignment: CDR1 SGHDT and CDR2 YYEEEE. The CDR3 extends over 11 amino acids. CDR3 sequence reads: CASSRDRAAFF. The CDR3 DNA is TGTGCCAGCAGCCGGGACAGAGCGGCTTTCTTT.

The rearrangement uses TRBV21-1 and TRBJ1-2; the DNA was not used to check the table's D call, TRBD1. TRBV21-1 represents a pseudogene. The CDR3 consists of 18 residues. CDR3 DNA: TGTGCCAGCAGCAAATTAAGGGCCGGGACAGGGGGCCCTCATGGCTACACCTTC. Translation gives CASSKLRAGTGGPHGYTF.

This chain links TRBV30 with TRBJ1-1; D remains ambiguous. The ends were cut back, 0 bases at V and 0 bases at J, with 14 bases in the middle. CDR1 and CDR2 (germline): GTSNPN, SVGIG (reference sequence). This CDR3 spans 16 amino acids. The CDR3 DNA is TGTGCCTGGAGTGTACCCCTTTACACGTTGAACACTGAAGCTTTCTTT. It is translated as CAWSVPLYTLNTEAFF.

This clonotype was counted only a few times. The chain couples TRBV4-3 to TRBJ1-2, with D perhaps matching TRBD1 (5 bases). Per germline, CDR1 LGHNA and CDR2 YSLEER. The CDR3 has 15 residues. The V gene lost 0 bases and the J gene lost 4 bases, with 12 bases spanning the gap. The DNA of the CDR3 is TGCGCCAGCAGCCAAGATGCACGGGGGGTCTATGGCTACACCTTC. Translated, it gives CASSQDARGVYGYTF.

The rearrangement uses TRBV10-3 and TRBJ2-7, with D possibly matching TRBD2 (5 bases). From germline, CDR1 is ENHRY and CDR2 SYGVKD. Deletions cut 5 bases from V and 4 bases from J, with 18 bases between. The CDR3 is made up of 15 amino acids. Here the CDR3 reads CAISPVGAGSYEQYF. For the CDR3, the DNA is TGTGCCATCAGTCCGGTTGGAGCTGGGAGTTACGAGCAGTACTTC.

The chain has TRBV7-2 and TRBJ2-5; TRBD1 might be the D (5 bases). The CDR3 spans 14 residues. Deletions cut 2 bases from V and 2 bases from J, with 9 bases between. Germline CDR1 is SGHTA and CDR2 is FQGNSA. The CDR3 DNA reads TGTGCCAGCAGCTTATTCCGACAGCAAGAGACCCAGTACTTC. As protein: CASSLFRQQETQYF.

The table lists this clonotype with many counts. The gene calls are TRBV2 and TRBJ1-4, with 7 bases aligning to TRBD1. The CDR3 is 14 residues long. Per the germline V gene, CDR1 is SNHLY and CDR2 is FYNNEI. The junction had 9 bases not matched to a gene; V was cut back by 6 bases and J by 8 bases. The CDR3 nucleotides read TGTGCCAGCAGAGACAGGGTACATGGAGAAAAACTGTTTTTT. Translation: CASRDRVHGEKLFF.

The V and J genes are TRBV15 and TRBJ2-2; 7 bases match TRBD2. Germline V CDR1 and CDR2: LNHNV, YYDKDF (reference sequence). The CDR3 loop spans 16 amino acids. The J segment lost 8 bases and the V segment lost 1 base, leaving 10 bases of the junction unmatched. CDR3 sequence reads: CATSRVGGGPSGELFF. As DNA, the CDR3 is TGTGCCACCAGCAGAGTGGGGGGAGGGCCTTCGGGGGAGCTGTTTTTT.

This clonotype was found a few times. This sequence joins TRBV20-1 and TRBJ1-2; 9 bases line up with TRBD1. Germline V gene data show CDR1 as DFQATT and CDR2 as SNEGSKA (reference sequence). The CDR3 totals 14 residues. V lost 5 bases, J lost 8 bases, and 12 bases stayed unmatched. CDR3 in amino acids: CSASKTGGTFGYTF. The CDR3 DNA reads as TGCAGTGCTTCTAAGACAGGGGGGACCTTCGGCTACACCTTC.

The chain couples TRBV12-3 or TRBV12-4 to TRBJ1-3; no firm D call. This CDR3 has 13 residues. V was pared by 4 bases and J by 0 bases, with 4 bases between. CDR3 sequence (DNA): TGTGCCAGCAGTTGGACCTCTGGAAACACCATATATTTT. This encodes CASSWTSGNTIYF.